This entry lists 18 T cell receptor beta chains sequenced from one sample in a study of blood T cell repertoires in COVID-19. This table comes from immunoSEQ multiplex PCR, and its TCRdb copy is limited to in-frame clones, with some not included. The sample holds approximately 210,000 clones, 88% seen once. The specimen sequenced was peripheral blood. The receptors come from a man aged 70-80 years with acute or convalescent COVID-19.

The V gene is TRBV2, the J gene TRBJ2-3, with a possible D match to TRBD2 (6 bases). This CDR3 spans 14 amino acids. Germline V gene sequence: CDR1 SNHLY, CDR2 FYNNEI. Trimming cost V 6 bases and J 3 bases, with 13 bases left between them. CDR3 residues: CASSVAEVTDTQYF. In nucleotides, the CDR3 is TGTGCCAGCAGCGTAGCGGAAGTTACAGATACGCAGTATTTT.

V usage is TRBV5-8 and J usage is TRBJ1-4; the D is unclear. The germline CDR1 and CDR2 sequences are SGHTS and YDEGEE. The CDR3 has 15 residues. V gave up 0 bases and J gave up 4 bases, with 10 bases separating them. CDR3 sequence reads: CASSLAGAFNEKLFF. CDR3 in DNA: TGTGCCAGCAGCTTGGCGGGAGCGTTTAATGAAAAACTGTTTTTT.

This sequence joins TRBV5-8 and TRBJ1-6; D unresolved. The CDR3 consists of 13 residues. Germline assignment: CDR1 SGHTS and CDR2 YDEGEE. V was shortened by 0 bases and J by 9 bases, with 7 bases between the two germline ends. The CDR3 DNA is TGTGCCAGCAGCTTGGGGGCCTTTTCACCCCTCCACTTT. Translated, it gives CASSLGAFSPLHF.

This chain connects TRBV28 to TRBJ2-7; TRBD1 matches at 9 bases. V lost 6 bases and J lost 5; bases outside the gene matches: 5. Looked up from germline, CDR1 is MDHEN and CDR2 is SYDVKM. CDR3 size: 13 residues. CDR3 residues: CASSKDRGHEQYF. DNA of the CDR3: TGTGCCAGCAGCAAGGACAGGGGCCACGAGCAGTACTTC.

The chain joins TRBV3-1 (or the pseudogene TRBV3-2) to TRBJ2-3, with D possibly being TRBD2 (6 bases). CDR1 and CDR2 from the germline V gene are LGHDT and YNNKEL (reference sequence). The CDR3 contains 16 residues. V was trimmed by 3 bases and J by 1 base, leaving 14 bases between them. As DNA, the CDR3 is TGTGCCAGCAGCCAGAGGAGGGTCGAGGGCACAGATACGCAGTATTTT. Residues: CASSQRRVEGTDTQYF.

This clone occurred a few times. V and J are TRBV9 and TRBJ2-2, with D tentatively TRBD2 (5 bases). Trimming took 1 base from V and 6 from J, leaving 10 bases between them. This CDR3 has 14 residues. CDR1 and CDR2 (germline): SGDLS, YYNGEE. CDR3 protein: CASSVTDYSGELFF. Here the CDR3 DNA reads TGTGCCAGCAGCGTAACAGACTACTCCGGGGAGCTGTTTTTT.

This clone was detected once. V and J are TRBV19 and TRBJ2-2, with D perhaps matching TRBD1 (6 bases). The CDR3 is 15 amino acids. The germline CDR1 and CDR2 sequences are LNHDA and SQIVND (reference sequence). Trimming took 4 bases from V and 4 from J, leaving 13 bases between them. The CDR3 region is CASSTTGLGTGELFF. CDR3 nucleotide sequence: TGTGCCAGTAGTACAACAGGGCTGGGCACCGGGGAGCTGTTTTTT.

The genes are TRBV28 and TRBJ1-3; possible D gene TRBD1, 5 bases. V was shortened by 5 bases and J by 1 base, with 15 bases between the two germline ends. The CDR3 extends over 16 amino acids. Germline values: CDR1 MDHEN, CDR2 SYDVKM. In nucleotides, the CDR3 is TGTGCCAGCAGTCCCGCGGAGGGGAGATCTGGAAACACCATATATTTT. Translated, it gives CASSPAEGRSGNTIYF.

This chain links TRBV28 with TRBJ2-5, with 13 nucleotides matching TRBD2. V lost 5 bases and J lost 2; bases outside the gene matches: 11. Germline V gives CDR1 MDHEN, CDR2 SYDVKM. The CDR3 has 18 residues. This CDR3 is CASSPGTSGTYDQETQYF. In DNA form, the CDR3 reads TGTGCCAGCAGTCCCGGGACTAGCGGGACGTACGATCAAGAGACCCAGTACTTC.

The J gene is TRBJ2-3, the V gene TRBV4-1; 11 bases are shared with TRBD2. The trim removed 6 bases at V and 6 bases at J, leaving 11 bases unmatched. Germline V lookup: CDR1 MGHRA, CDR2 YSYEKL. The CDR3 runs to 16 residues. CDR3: CASSISGRAGGDTQYF. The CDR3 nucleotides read TGCGCCAGCAGTATTAGCGGGAGGGCAGGTGGGGATACGCAGTATTTT.

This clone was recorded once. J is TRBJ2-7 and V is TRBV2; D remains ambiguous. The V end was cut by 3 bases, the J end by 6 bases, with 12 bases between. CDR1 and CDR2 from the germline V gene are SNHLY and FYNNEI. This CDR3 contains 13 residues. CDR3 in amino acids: CASSDGESGEQYF. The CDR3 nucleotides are TGTGCCAGCAGTGACGGCGAATCGGGCGAGCAGTACTTC. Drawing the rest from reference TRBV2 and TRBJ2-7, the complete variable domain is EPEVTQTPSHQVTQMGQEVILRCVPISNHLYFYWYRQILGQKVEFLVSFYNNEISEKSEIFDDQFSVERPDGSNFTLKIRSTKLEDSAMYFCASSDGESGEQYFGPGTRLTVT.

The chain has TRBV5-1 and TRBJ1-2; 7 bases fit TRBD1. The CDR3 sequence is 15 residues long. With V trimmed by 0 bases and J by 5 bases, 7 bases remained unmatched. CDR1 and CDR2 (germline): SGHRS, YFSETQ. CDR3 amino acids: CASSLGDRAGYGYTF. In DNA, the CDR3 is TGCGCCAGCAGCTTGGGAGACAGGGCCGGGTATGGCTACACCTTC.

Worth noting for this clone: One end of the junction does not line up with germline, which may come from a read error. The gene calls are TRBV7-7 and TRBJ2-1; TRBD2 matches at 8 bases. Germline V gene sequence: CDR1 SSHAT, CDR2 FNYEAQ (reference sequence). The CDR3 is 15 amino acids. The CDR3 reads CASSSGLAPYNEQFF. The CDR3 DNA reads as TGTGCTAGCAGCTCAGGACTAGCACCCTACAATGAGCAGTTCTTC.

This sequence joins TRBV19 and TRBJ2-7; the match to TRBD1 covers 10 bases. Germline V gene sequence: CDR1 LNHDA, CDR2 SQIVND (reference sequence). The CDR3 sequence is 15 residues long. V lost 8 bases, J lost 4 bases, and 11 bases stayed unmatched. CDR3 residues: CASSRTGTGVYEQYF. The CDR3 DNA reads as TGTGCCAGTTCACGGACCGGGACAGGGGTATACGAGCAGTACTTC.

The CDR3 DNA is TGTGCCAGCAGTTACAAGAACACTGAAGCTTTCTTT. Its translation is CASSYKNTEAFF. The chain joins TRBV5-8 to TRBJ1-1, with D unresolved. The CDR3 extends over 12 amino acids. CDR1 is SGHTS, CDR2 YDEGEE, per germline. Deletions cut 5 bases from V and 1 base from J, with 6 bases between.

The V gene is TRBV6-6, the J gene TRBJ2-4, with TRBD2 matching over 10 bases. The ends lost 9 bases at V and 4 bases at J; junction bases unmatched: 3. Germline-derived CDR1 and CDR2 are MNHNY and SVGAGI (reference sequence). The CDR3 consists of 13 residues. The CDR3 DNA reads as TGTGCCAGTCGGACTAGCGGAAAAAACATTCAGTACTTC. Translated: CASRTSGKNIQYF.

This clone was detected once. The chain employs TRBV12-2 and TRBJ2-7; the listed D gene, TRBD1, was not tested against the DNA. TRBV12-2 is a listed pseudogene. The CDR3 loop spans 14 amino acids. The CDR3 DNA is TGTGCAAGTCGCCCAGAAACAGATTCCTACGAGCAGTACTTC. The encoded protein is CASRPETDSYEQYF.

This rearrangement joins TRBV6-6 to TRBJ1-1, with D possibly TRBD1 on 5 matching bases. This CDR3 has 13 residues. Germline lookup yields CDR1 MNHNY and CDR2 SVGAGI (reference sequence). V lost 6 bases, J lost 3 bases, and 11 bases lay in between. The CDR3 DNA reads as TGTGCCAGCAGCCACTTACAGGACACTGAAGCTTTCTTT. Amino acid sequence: CASSHLQDTEAFF.